A single sample is the source of the 23 T cell receptor beta chains below, sequenced in a study of shared clonotypes between healthy human individuals. Naive CD8 populations comprised CD45RO-negative cells positively selected for CCR7, excluding terminally differentiated effector memory CD45RA+ cells. Using immunoSEQ multiplex PCR, the repertoire was profiled, and TCRdb retains in-frame clones only, with some absent. This table holds about 2.1 million clones, about 93% found once. Sequenced input: naive CD8+ T cells from PBMCs. The receptor set was obtained from a man aged 18-30 years in good health. Some clones in this sample may be carry-over from other donors' samples.

The genes are TRBV6-1 and TRBJ1-2; unclear D gene. Germline V gene lookup returns CDR1 MNHNS and CDR2 SASEGT. Between the trimmed V and J ends, which lost 1 base and 2 bases, there was a span of 23 bases. CDR3 size: 19 residues. CDR3 sequence reads: CASSEDALVGGLTNYGYTF. Written as DNA, the CDR3 is TGTGCCAGCAGTGAAGATGCTCTGGTGGGCGGGCTCACCAACTATGGCTACACCTTC.

The CDR3 is CASSRSTERGPQHF. The CDR3 DNA follows: TGTGCCAGCAGCCGTTCTACTGAGAGGGGGCCCCAGCATTTT. The chain is built from TRBV5-6 and TRBJ1-5; D is possibly TRBD1 (5 bases). Per the germline V gene, CDR1 is SGHDT and CDR2 is YYEEEE. This CDR3 region has 14 residues. With 4 bases removed from V and 9 bases from J, the gap between germline ends came to 17 bases. The full variable domain, completed using reference TRBV5-6 and TRBJ1-5, is DAGVTQSPTHLIKTRGQQVTLRCSPKSGHDTVSWYQQALGQGPQFIFQYYEEEERQRGNFPDRFSGHQFPNYSSELNVNALLLGDSALYLCASSRSTERGPQHFGDGTRLSIL.

The chain uses TRBV11-2 and TRBJ2-7; TRBD1 matches at 7 bases. Germline values: CDR1 SGHAT, CDR2 FQNNGV. V gave up 4 bases and J gave up 0 bases; unmatched junction bases: 3. The CDR3 totals 14 residues. CDR3 in amino acids: CASSSWDSSYEQYF. The CDR3 coding sequence is TGTGCCAGCAGCTCGTGGGACAGCTCCTACGAGCAGTACTTC.

The V and J genes are TRBV7-9 and TRBJ1-1; D not certain. This CDR3 spans 12 amino acids. Germline loops: CDR1 SEHNR, CDR2 FQNEAQ (reference sequence). Trimming removed 3 bases at V and 10 bases at J, with 12 bases between. The CDR3 is CASSFSRSGAFF. The CDR3 region has the DNA TGTGCCAGCAGCTTCAGCAGGTCCGGAGCTTTCTTT.

This clone has just a few counts. The chain has TRBV10-2 and TRBJ1-1, with no clear D. This CDR3 is 14 amino acids long. Germline CDR1 and CDR2: WSHSY and SAAADI. V dropped 2 bases and J dropped 8 bases, with 15 bases sitting between them. The CDR3, as DNA: TGCGCCAGCAGTGAGCCTGGGTGGAGCAGGGAAGCTTTCTTT. Protein: CASSEPGWSREAFF.

This clone was detected once. Other DNA sequences from this sample encode an identical CDR3 as well. The chain carries TRBV9 and TRBJ1-5; unclear D gene. The CDR3 has 14 residues. Germline CDR1 SGDLS, CDR2 YYNGEE. The V end was cut by 2 bases, the J end by 0 bases, with 6 bases between. CDR3 in DNA: TGTGCCAGCAGCGTTCGTGATAGCAATCAGCCCCAGCATTTT. Translated: CASSVRDSNQPQHF.

This chain joins TRBV11-2 and TRBJ2-7; D remains ambiguous. The CDR3 contains 16 residues. Germline CDR1 is SGHAT and CDR2 is FQNNGV. The ends were cut back, 0 bases at V and 7 bases at J, with 19 bases in the middle. The DNA for the CDR3 is TGTGCCAGCAGCTTAGATCTTAGCCCACCCGTGGGTGAGCAGTACTTC. This sequence encodes CASSLDLSPPVGEQYF. The variable domain in full, completed from reference TRBV11-2 and TRBJ2-7, reads EAGVAQSPRYKIIEKRQSVAFWCNPISGHATLYWYQQILGQGPKLLIQFQNNGVVDDSQLPKDRFSAERLKGVDSTLKIQPAKLEDSAVYLCASSLDLSPPVGEQYFGPGTRLTVT.

This chain links TRBV19 with TRBJ2-2, with 14 bases lining up with TRBD2. This CDR3 comprises 19 residues. Germline V lookup: CDR1 LNHDA, CDR2 SQIVND (reference sequence). V trimming: 2 bases; J trimming: 7 bases; junction bases outside the gene matches: 12. The CDR3 sequence: CASSIPQTSGRARNGELFF. The DNA for the CDR3 is TGTGCCAGTAGTATACCCCAGACTAGCGGGAGGGCCAGAAACGGGGAGCTGTTTTTT.

This chain uses TRBV27 with TRBJ1-2; D ambiguous. CDR1 MNHEY and CDR2 SMNVEV come from the germline V gene (reference sequence). The CDR3 spans 15 residues. Trimming took 2 bases from V and 2 from J, leaving 12 bases between them. DNA of the CDR3: TGTGCCAGCAGTTTACGATTGACGTACAACTATGGCTACACCTTC. It is translated as CASSLRLTYNYGYTF.

With regard to this clone: This sample also contains other DNA sequences that code for the same CDR3. The chain uses TRBV9 and TRBJ1-1; the D is unclear. CDR1 SGDLS and CDR2 YYNGEE come from the germline V gene. Trimming pared 0 bases from V and 3 bases from J, leaving 6 bases between. The CDR3 sequence is 13 residues long. Here the CDR3 reads CASSVGSDTEAFF. DNA for the CDR3: TGTGCCAGCAGCGTAGGATCAGACACTGAAGCTTTCTTT.

The chain has TRBV19 and TRBJ1-2; a possible D gene is TRBD1 (5 bases). The CDR3 has 13 residues. Trimming pared 10 bases from V and 4 bases from J, leaving 16 bases between. Germline V gives CDR1 LNHDA, CDR2 SQIVND (reference sequence). The CDR3 loop reads CAIWTGATYGYTF. The DNA for the CDR3 is TGTGCCATCTGGACCGGGGCTACCTATGGCTACACCTTC.

The chain combines TRBV7-9 with TRBJ1-2, with 7 nucleotides matching TRBD1. V shed 7 bases, J shed 5 bases, and the junction held 10 bases outside the gene matches. The CDR3 is made up of 14 amino acids. Germline CDR1 and CDR2: SEHNR and FQNEAQ (reference sequence). This CDR3 is CASTTGTAIYGYTF. CDR3 bases: TGTGCCAGCACAACCGGGACAGCTATTTATGGCTACACCTTC.

The J gene is TRBJ1-2, the V gene TRBV29-1, with D hard to call. V dropped 8 bases and J dropped 4 bases, with 11 bases sitting between them. From germline, CDR1 is SQVTM and CDR2 ANQGSEA. This CDR3 has 11 residues. CDR3 nucleotide sequence: TGCAGCACCTTATCGACCTATGGCTACACCTTC. Translating it yields CSTLSTYGYTF. Combining the CDR3 with reference TRBV29-1 and TRBJ1-2 gives the whole variable domain SAVISQKPSRDICQRGTSLTIQCQVDSQVTMMFWYRQQPGQSLTLIATANQGSEATYESGFVIDKFPISRPNLTFSTLTVSNMSPEDSSIYLCSTLSTYGYTFGSGTRLTVV.

In its sample, this clone was seen once. The chain employs TRBV7-8 and TRBJ1-1; unclear D gene. The germline V gene encodes CDR1 SGHVS and CDR2 FQNEAQ. Trimming shortened V by 5 bases and J by 4 bases, and 11 bases separated the two germline ends. The CDR3 contains 13 residues. CDR3 coding DNA: TGTGCCAGCAGCGCTATTCGTGGCACTGAAGCTTTCTTT. This encodes CASSAIRGTEAFF.

This clone has only a few counts. This chain joins TRBV7-3 and TRBJ2-4, with unresolved D. Per germline, CDR1 SGHTA and CDR2 FQGTGA. The length of the CDR3 is 13 residues. The ends were cut back, 1 base at V and 9 bases at J, with 10 bases in the middle. The CDR3 spells CASSLNSLAIQYF. CDR3 bases: TGTGCCAGCAGCTTAAACAGTTTGGCCATTCAGTACTTC.

The V gene is TRBV19, the J gene TRBJ2-7; the match to TRBD2 covers 8 bases. The CDR3 contains 13 residues. The trim removed 10 bases at V and 2 bases at J, leaving 7 bases unmatched. Germline V gene sequence: CDR1 LNHDA, CDR2 SQIVND (reference sequence). The CDR3 region is CATSGGITYEQYF. The DNA for the CDR3 is TGTGCCACCTCGGGAGGGATTACCTACGAGCAGTACTTC.

The CDR3 region is CASSLSMGGSYNEQFF. For the CDR3, the DNA is TGTGCCAGCAGCTTAAGTATGGGCGGGTCCTACAATGAGCAGTTCTTC. The chain uses TRBV11-1 and TRBJ2-1; a weak D match, TRBD2 (5 bases). V lost 2 bases and J 1 base, leaving 12 bases between the germline ends. Germline V lookup: CDR1 SGHAT, CDR2 FQDESV (reference sequence). The CDR3 length is 16 residues. Full variable domain (outside the CDR3, taken from reference TRBV11-1 and TRBJ2-1): EAEVAQSPRYKITEKSQAVAFWCDPISGHATLYWYRQILGQGPELLVQFQDESVVDDSQLPKDRFSAERLKGVDSTLKIQPAELGDSAMYLCASSLSMGGSYNEQFFGPGTRLTVL.

The gene calls are TRBV27 and TRBJ2-1; TRBD1 matches 8 bases. J gave up 10 bases and V 4 bases, and 9 bases lay outside the gene matches. This CDR3 comprises 14 residues. Germline CDR1 MNHEY, CDR2 SMNVEV (reference sequence). CDR3 DNA sequence: TGTGCCAGCAGTTCGATTACAGGGGGAGAAGAGCAGTTCTTC. Residues: CASSSITGGEEQFF.

The chain combines TRBV30 with TRBJ2-7; no definite D call. Trimming removed 4 bases at V and 3 bases at J, with 10 bases between. The CDR3 loop spans 12 amino acids. Germline V gene lookup returns CDR1 GTSNPN and CDR2 SVGIG (reference sequence). CDR3: CAWNLEFYEQYF. CDR3 coding DNA: TGTGCCTGGAACCTGGAATTCTACGAGCAGTACTTC.

The chain links TRBV6-5 to TRBJ2-1, with D possibly being TRBD2 (5 bases). The germline gives CDR1 MNHEY, CDR2 SVGAGI. The V gene lost 5 bases and the J gene lost 5 bases, with 10 bases spanning the gap. The CDR3 sequence is 13 residues long. CDR3 nucleotide sequence: TGTGCCAGCAGTCAGGACGGGGACAATGAGCAGTTCTTC. This sequence encodes CASSQDGDNEQFF.

The gene calls are TRBV4-3 and TRBJ2-1; maybe TRBD2 (6 bases). Germline V gene lookup returns CDR1 LGHNA and CDR2 YSLEER. CDR3 length: 17 residues. V was pared by 1 base and J by 5 bases, with 18 bases between. The CDR3 reads CASSQAPLGTGDNEQFF. The CDR3 nucleotides are TGCGCCAGCAGCCAAGCCCCCTTGGGGACTGGCGACAATGAGCAGTTCTTC.

V is TRBV6-1 and J is TRBJ1-1; D is possibly TRBD1 (5 bases). The V and J ends lost 7 bases and 0 bases respectively, with 12 bases between them. Germline-derived CDR1 and CDR2 are MNHNS and SASEGT. This CDR3 contains 14 residues. CDR3 coding DNA: TGTGCCAGCATTCGAAACAGGATGAACACTGAAGCTTTCTTT. Amino acids: CASIRNRMNTEAFF.

The chain couples TRBV5-4 to TRBJ2-4; 10 nucleotides match TRBD1. The CDR3 has 15 residues. V dropped 3 bases and J dropped 7; count of bases not matched to a gene: 7. Germline loops: CDR1 SGHNT, CDR2 YYREEE (reference sequence). CDR3 sequence: CASSSGTGAANIQYF. The CDR3 region has the DNA TGTGCCAGCAGCTCTGGGACAGGGGCGGCGAACATTCAGTACTTC.